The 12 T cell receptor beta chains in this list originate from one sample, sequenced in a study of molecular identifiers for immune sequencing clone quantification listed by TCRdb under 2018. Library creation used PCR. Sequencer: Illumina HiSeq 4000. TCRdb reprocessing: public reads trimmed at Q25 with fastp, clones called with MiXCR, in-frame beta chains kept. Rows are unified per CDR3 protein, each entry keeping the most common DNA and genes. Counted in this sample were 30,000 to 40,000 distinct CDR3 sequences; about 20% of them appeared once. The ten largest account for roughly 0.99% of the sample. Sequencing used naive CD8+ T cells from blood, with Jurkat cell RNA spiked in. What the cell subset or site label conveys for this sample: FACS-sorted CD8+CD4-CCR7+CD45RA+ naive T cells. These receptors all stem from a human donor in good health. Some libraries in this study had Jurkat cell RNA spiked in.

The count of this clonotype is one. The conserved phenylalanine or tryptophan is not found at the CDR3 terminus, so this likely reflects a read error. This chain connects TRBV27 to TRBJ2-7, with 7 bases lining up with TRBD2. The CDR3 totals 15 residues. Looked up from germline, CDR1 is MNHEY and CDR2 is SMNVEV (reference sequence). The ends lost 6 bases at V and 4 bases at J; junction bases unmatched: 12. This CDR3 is CASSPTRESSYEQYS. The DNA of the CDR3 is TGTGCCAGCAGCCCCACGCGGGAGTCCTCTTACGAGCAGTACTCC.

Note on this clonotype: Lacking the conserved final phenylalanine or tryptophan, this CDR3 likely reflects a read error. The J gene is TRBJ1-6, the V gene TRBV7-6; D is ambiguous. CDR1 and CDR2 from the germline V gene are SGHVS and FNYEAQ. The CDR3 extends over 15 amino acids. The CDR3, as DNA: TGTGCCAGCAGCGTAGCACCGGACGGTAATTCACCCCTCCACTTG. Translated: CASSVAPDGNSPLHL.

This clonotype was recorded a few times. The CDR3 region has the DNA TGTGCCAGCAAGTTAAAAGGGACCCCCTACGAGCAGTACTTC. It specifies CASKLKGTPYEQYF. The V gene is TRBV6-2 or TRBV6-3, the J gene TRBJ2-7; D may match TRBD1 or TRBD2 (5 bases each). The CDR3 contains 14 residues. Germline V CDR1 and CDR2: MNHEY, SVGEGT. V was shortened by 7 bases and J by 2 bases, with 15 bases between the two germline ends.

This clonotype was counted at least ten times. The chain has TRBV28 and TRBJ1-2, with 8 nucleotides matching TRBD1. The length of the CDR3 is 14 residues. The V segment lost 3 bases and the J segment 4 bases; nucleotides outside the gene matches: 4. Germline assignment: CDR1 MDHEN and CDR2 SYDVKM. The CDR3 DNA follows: TGTGCCAGCAGTTTCAGGGGGCTACTCTATGGCTACACCTTC. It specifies CASSFRGLLYGYTF.

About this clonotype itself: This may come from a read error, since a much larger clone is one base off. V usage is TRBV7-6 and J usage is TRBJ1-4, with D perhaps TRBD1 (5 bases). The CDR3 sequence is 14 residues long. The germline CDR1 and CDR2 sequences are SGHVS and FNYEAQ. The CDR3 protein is CASSSDRNNEELFF. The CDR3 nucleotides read TGTGCCAGCAGCTCCGACAGAAATAATGAAGAACTGTTTTTT. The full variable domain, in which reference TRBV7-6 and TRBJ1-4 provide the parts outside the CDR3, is GAGVSQSPRYKVTKRGQDVALRCDPISGHVSLYWYRQALGQGPEFLTYFNYEAQQDKSGLPNDRFSAERPEGSISTLTIQRTEQRDSAMYRCASSSDRNNEELFFGSGTQLSVL.

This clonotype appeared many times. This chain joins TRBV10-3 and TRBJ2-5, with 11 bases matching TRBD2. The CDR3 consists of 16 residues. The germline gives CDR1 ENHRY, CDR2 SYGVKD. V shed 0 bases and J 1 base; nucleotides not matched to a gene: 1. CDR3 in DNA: TGTGCCATCAGTGAGTCTGGACTAGCGGGCCAAGAGACCCAGTACTTC. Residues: CAISESGLAGQETQYF.

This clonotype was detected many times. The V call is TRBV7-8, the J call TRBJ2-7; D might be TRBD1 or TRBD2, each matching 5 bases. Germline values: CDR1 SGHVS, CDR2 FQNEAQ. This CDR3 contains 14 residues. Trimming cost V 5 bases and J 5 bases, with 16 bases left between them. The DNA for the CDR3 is TGTGCCAGCAGCCCGACCGGGACCGCCCACGAGCAGTACTTC. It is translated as CASSPTGTAHEQYF.

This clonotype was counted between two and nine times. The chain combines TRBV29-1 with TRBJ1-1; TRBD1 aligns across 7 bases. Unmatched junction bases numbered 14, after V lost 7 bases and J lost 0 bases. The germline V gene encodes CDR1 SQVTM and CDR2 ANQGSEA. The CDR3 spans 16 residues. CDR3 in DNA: TGCAGCGCAGGGGGGGGCCCGAACTATATGAACACTGAAGCTTTCTTT. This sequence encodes CSAGGGPNYMNTEAFF.

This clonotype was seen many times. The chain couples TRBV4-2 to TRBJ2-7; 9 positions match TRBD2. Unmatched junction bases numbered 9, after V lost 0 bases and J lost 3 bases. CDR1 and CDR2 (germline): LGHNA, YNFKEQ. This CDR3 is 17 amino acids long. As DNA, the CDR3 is TGTGCCAGCAGCCAAGATCGGTTGGCTAGCGGGGACTACGAGCAGTACTTC. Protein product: CASSQDRLASGDYEQYF.

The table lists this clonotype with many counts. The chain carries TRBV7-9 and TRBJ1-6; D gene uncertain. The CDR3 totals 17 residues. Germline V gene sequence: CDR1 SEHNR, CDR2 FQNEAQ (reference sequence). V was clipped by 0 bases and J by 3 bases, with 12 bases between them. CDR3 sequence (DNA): TGTGCCAGCAGCTTAGCTGATCCGAGGGACTATAATTCACCCCTCCACTTT. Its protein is CASSLADPRDYNSPLHF.

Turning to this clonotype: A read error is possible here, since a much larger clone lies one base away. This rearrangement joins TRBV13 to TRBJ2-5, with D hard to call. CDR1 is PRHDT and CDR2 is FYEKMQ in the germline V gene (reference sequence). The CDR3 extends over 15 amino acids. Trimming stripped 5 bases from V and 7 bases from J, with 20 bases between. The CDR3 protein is CASSPVRSAARTQYF. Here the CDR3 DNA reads TGTGCCAGCAGCCCCGTCCGGTCAGCCGCCCGGACCCAGTACTTC. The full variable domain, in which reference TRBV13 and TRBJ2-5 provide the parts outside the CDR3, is AAGVIQSPRHLIKEKRETATLKCYPIPRHDTVYWYQQGPGQDPQFLISFYEKMQSDKGSIPDRFSAQQFSDYHSELNMSSLELGDSALYFCASSPVRSAARTQYFGPGTRLLVL.

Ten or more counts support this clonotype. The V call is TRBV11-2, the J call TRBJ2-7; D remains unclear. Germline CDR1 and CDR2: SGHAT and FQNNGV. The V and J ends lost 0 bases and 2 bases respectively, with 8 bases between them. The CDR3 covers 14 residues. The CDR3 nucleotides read TGTGCCAGCAGCTTAGAGGGCGCGACCTACGAGCAGTACTTC. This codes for CASSLEGATYEQYF.